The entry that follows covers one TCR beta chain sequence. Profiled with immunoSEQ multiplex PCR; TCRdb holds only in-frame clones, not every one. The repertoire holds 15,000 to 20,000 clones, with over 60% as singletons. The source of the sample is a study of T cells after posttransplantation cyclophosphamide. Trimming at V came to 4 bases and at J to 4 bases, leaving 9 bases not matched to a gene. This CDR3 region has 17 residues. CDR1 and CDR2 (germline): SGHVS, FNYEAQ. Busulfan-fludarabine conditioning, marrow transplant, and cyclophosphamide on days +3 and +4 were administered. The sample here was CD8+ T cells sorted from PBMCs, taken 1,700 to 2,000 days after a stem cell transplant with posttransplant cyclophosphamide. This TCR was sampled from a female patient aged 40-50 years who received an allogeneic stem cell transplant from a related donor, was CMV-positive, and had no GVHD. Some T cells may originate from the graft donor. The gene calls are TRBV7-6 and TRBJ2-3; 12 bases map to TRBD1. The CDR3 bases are TGTGCCAGCAGCTCAAGCCCGGGACAGGGGGCCGCAGATACGCAGTATTTT. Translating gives CASSSSPGQGAADTQYF. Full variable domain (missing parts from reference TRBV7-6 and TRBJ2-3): GAGVSQSPRYKVTKRGQDVALRCDPISGHVSLYWYRQALGQGPEFLTYFNYEAQQDKSGLPNDRFSAERPEGSISTLTIQRTEQRDSAMYRCASSSSPGQGAADTQYFGPGTRLTVL.